The 7 T cell receptor beta chains reported below all come from one sample, sequenced in a study of cytomegalovirus exposure and HLA in healthy donors. The study ran its PCR with 60 Vbeta and 13 Jbeta primers. Method: immunoSEQ multiplex PCR; TCRdb's copy keeps in-frame clones and lacks some. The table records under 200,000 clones, about 63% of them present only once. Sequenced material: PBMCs. Receptor source: a woman between 40 and 55 years old in good health and CMV-seropositive.

The rearrangement uses TRBV4-2 and TRBJ2-7; 10 bases align to TRBD2. Germline CDR1 is LGHNA and CDR2 is YNFKEQ. CDR3 size: 15 residues. Trimming took 4 bases from V and 2 from J; bases not matched to a gene: 5. The CDR3 DNA follows: TGTGCCAGCAGCCCCCGGACTAGCGGAACCTACGAGCAGTACTTC. It yields the protein CASSPRTSGTYEQYF.

In its sample, this clone was seen a few times. The CDR3, as DNA: TGTGCCAGCAGCTTAAGCTCGGGTGGGGGGACTTCGTTGGGTGAGCAGTTCTTC. This encodes CASSLSSGGGTSLGEQFF. The J gene is TRBJ2-1, the V gene TRBV7-3; D is perhaps TRBD2 (6 bases). This CDR3 contains 18 residues. The ends were cut back, 1 base at V and 9 bases at J, with 25 bases in the middle. Germline CDR1 is SGHTA and CDR2 is FQGTGA.

The chain combines TRBV5-1 with TRBJ2-1; 8 nucleotides agree with TRBD1. V lost 6 bases to trimming and J lost 6 bases; unmatched junction nucleotides: 5. The CDR3 runs to 13 residues. Germline CDR1 reads SGHRS; CDR2 reads YFSETQ. DNA for the CDR3: TGCGCCAGCACCGAGGACAGGGTCAATGAGCAGTTCTTC. It is translated as CASTEDRVNEQFF.

V usage is TRBV6-5 and J usage is TRBJ1-1; D gene unclear. Trimming stripped 2 bases from V and 0 bases from J, with 10 bases between. The CDR3 length is 15 residues. CDR1 is MNHEY and CDR2 is SVGAGI in the germline V gene. CDR3 sequence (DNA): TGTGCCAGCAGTTACAGCACAGATTTGAACACTGAAGCTTTCTTT. Protein: CASSYSTDLNTEAFF.

The gene calls are TRBV4-3 and TRBJ1-2; D unresolved. V was clipped by 2 bases and J by 1 base, with 11 bases between them. The CDR3 length is 15 residues. Germline V lookup: CDR1 LGHNA, CDR2 YSLEER. The CDR3 bases are TGCGCCAGCAGCCAAACAACGAGGGTTAACTATGGCTACACCTTC. It translates to CASSQTTRVNYGYTF.

The chain uses TRBV28 and TRBJ2-5, with D tentatively TRBD2 (6 bases). With 1 base removed from V and 3 bases from J, the gap between germline ends came to 18 bases. This CDR3 region has 17 residues. CDR1 and CDR2 from the germline V gene are MDHEN and SYDVKM. DNA for the CDR3: TGTGCCAGCAGTTTATCGTCTTCCGCCCAGCGGGAAGAGACCCAGTACTTC. Translation: CASSLSSSAQREETQYF.

The chain employs TRBV7-2 and TRBJ2-7; 7 positions agree with TRBD1. The V gene end was trimmed by 7 bases and the J gene end by 0 bases; junction bases not matched to a gene: 3. The CDR3 loop spans 13 amino acids. In germline, CDR1 is SGHTA, CDR2 FQGNSA. The CDR3 protein is CASTYRGSYEQYF. Here the CDR3 DNA reads TGTGCCAGCACCTACAGGGGCTCCTACGAGCAGTACTTC.